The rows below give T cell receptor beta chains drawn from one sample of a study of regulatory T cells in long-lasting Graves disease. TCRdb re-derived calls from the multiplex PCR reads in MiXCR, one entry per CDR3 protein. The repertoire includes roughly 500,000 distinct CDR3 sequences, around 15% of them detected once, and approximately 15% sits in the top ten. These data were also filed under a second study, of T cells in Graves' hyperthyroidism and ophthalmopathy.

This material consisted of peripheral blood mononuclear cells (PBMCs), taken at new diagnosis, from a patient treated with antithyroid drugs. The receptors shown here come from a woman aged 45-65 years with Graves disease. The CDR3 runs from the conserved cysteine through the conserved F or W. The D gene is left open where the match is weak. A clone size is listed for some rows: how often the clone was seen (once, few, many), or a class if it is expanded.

CDR3aa: CASSAIPDGRQFF; CDR3nt: TGTGCCAGCAGCGCGATTCCGGACGGACGGCAGTTCTTC; d_gene: NA; j_gene: TRBJ2-1; abundance: many; len: 13; v_gene: TRBV5-5
CDR3aa: CASRLQGAPISGANVLTF; CDR3nt: TGTGCCAGCAGACTACAGGGGGCCCCAATCTCTGGGGCCAACGTCCTGACTTTC; d_gene: TRBD1; j_gene: TRBJ2-6; abundance: NA; len: 18; v_gene: TRBV6-1
CDR3aa: CASSDPNTEAFF; CDR3nt: TGCGCCAGCAGTGACCCGAACACTGAAGCTTTCTTT; d_gene: NA; j_gene: TRBJ1-1; abundance: many; len: 12; v_gene: TRBV25-1
CDR3aa: CASSRGAGMVADTQYF; CDR3nt: TGCGCCAGCAGCCGTGGCGCGGGAATGGTCGCAGATACGCAGTATTTT; d_gene: NA; j_gene: TRBJ2-3; abundance: few; len: 16; v_gene: TRBV4-1
CDR3aa: CASSLGIYNEQFF; CDR3nt: TGTGCCAGCAGCTTAGGGATTTACAATGAGCAGTTCTTC; d_gene: NA; j_gene: TRBJ2-1; abundance: many; len: 13; v_gene: TRBV5-6
CDR3aa: CASGKTNTDTQYF; CDR3nt: TGTGCCAGCGGCAAAACTAACACAGATACGCAGTATTTT; d_gene: NA; j_gene: TRBJ2-3; abundance: NA; len: 13; v_gene: TRBV19
CDR3aa: CASSLTILAGGPLEQFF; CDR3nt: TGCGCCAGCAGCTTGACGATCCTGGCGGGAGGGCCATTAGAGCAGTTCTTC; d_gene: TRBD2; j_gene: TRBJ2-1; abundance: many; len: 17; v_gene: TRBV5-1
CDR3aa: CASSIDRNSNQPQHF; CDR3nt: TGTGCCAGCAGTATAGACAGGAATAGCAATCAGCCCCAGCATTTT; d_gene: NA; j_gene: TRBJ1-5; abundance: NA; len: 15; v_gene: TRBV7-8
CDR3aa: CATSDLWLADGTYEQYF; CDR3nt: TGTGCCACCAGTGATTTGTGGCTAGCGGACGGAACCTACGAGCAGTACTTC; d_gene: TRBD2; j_gene: TRBJ2-7; abundance: many; len: 17; v_gene: TRBV24-1
CDR3aa: CSARASSRTTSYEQYF; CDR3nt: TGCAGTGCTAGAGCATCCTCTCGGACCACCTCCTACGAGCAGTACTTC; d_gene: NA; j_gene: TRBJ2-7; abundance: many; len: 16; v_gene: TRBV20-1
CDR3aa: CASSVRGDYYNEQFF; CDR3nt: TGTGCCAGCAGCGTGAGAGGGGACTATTACAATGAGCAGTTCTTC; d_gene: TRBD2; j_gene: TRBJ2-1; abundance: NA; len: 15; v_gene: TRBV9
CDR3aa: CSARGGAGQQYEQYF; CDR3nt: TGCAGTGCTAGAGGGGGGGCGGGACAGCAATACGAGCAGTACTTC; d_gene: NA; j_gene: TRBJ2-7; abundance: few; len: 15; v_gene: TRBV20-1
CDR3aa: CASSQAHRGLAGYEQYF; CDR3nt: TGCGCCAGCAGCCAAGCCCACAGGGGACTAGCCGGCTACGAGCAGTACTTC; d_gene: TRBD2; j_gene: TRBJ2-7; abundance: few; len: 17; v_gene: TRBV4-1
CDR3aa: CSAREAGTSYTDTQYF; CDR3nt: TGCAGTGCTAGAGAGGCCGGGACTAGCTACACAGATACGCAGTATTTT; d_gene: TRBD2; j_gene: TRBJ2-3; abundance: many; len: 16; v_gene: TRBV20-1
CDR3aa: CAGSAQGSEQYF; CDR3nt: TGTGCCGGCAGCGCACAAGGGAGCGAGCAGTACTTC; d_gene: NA; j_gene: TRBJ2-7; abundance: many; len: 12; v_gene: TRBV3-1
CDR3aa: CASSYGGSDTEAFF; CDR3nt: TGTGCCAGCAGCTACGGAGGGTCCGACACTGAAGCTTTCTTT; d_gene: NA; j_gene: TRBJ1-1; abundance: few; len: 14; v_gene: TRBV7-6
CDR3aa: CATSDSLYEQFF; CDR3nt: TGTGCCACCAGTGATTCGCTATACGAGCAGTTCTTC; d_gene: NA; j_gene: TRBJ2-1; abundance: NA; len: 12; v_gene: TRBV24-1
CDR3aa: CASSIDPLGGNQPQYF; CDR3nt: TGTGCCAGTAGTATAGATCCACTGGGCGGCAATCAGCCCCAGTATTTT; d_gene: NA; j_gene: TRBJ2-3; abundance: NA; len: 16; v_gene: TRBV19
CDR3aa: CACRASPYDEQFF; CDR3nt: TGTGCCTGCCGGGCTAGTCCGTACGATGAGCAGTTCTTC; d_gene: NA; j_gene: TRBJ2-1; abundance: NA; len: 13; v_gene: TRBV30
CDR3aa: CASRGQGNGPAYEQYF; CDR3nt: TGTGCCAGCAGGGGACAGGGGAATGGACCGGCCTACGAGCAGTACTTC; d_gene: TRBD1; j_gene: TRBJ2-7; abundance: NA; len: 16; v_gene: TRBV11-2
CDR3aa: CASSIDSFSGRRDTQYF; CDR3nt: TGTGCCAGTAGTATTGACTCCTTTAGCGGGAGGAGGGATACGCAGTATTTT; d_gene: TRBD2; j_gene: TRBJ2-3; abundance: few; len: 17; v_gene: TRBV19
CDR3aa: CASSIPGQENYGYTF; CDR3nt: TGTGCCAGCAGTATACCGGGACAGGAGAACTATGGCTACACCTTC; d_gene: TRBD1; j_gene: TRBJ1-2; abundance: many; len: 15; v_gene: TRBV28
CDR3aa: CASRAGEQYF; CDR3nt: TGTGCCAGCAGGGCTGGAGAGCAGTACTTC; d_gene: NA; j_gene: TRBJ2-7; abundance: many; len: 10; v_gene: TRBV2
CDR3aa: CSAPQGETQYF; CDR3nt: TGCAGTGCGCCACAGGGAGAGACCCAGTACTTC; d_gene: NA; j_gene: TRBJ2-5; abundance: NA; len: 11; v_gene: TRBV20-1
CDR3aa: CANSVEDPTDLSSYNEQFF; CDR3nt: TGTGCCAACAGCGTAGAGGACCCGACAGATCTTAGCTCCTACAATGAGCAGTTCTTC; d_gene: NA; j_gene: TRBJ2-1; abundance: NA; len: 19; v_gene: TRBV9
CDR3aa: CSVEFGGTDTQYF; CDR3nt: TGCAGCGTTGAATTTGGGGGCACAGATACGCAGTATTTT; d_gene: NA; j_gene: TRBJ2-3; abundance: many; len: 13; v_gene: TRBV29-1
CDR3aa: CASTQARTDEKLFF; CDR3nt: TGTGCCAGTACCCAAGCCCGGACAGACGAAAAACTGTTTTTT; d_gene: NA; j_gene: TRBJ1-4; abundance: NA; len: 14; v_gene: TRBV19
CDR3aa: CSARGRDRTTETQHF; CDR3nt: TGCAGTGCTAGAGGCCGGGACAGGACGACGGAGACCCAGCACTTC; d_gene: TRBD1; j_gene: TRBJ2-5; abundance: NA; len: 15; v_gene: TRBV20-1
CDR3aa: CASSVAGQPQHF; CDR3nt: TGCGCCAGCAGCGTGGCAGGTCAGCCCCAGCATTTT; d_gene: NA; j_gene: TRBJ1-5; abundance: few; len: 12; v_gene: TRBV4-1
CDR3aa: CASSPMASVSYEQYF; CDR3nt: TGTGCCAGCAGCCCCATGGCTAGCGTCTCCTACGAGCAGTACTTC; d_gene: NA; j_gene: TRBJ2-7; abundance: many; len: 15; v_gene: TRBV27
CDR3aa: CASSPRTGNQPQHF; CDR3nt: TGTGCCAGCAGCCCAAGGACAGGCAATCAGCCCCAGCATTTT; d_gene: NA; j_gene: TRBJ1-5; abundance: many; len: 14; v_gene: TRBV11-1
CDR3aa: CASSQIRTELNYGYTF; CDR3nt: TGCGCCAGCAGCCAAATCCGGACAGAACTTAACTATGGCTACACCTTC; d_gene: NA; j_gene: TRBJ1-2; abundance: NA; len: 16; v_gene: TRBV4-1
CDR3aa: CASRAGTGGTGELFF; CDR3nt: TGTGCCAGCAGAGCCGGGACAGGGGGCACCGGGGAGCTGTTTTTT; d_gene: TRBD1; j_gene: TRBJ2-2; abundance: NA; len: 15; v_gene: TRBV5-5
CDR3aa: CASRDYTYEQYF; CDR3nt: TGTGCCAGTCGGGACTACACCTACGAGCAGTACTTC; d_gene: TRBD2; j_gene: TRBJ2-7; abundance: few; len: 12; v_gene: TRBV6-2/TRBV6-3
CDR3aa: CASSAAGTGDHTEAFF; CDR3nt: TGCGCCAGCAGTGCGGCCGGGACAGGGGATCACACTGAAGCTTTCTTT; d_gene: TRBD1; j_gene: TRBJ1-1; abundance: many; len: 16; v_gene: TRBV10-1